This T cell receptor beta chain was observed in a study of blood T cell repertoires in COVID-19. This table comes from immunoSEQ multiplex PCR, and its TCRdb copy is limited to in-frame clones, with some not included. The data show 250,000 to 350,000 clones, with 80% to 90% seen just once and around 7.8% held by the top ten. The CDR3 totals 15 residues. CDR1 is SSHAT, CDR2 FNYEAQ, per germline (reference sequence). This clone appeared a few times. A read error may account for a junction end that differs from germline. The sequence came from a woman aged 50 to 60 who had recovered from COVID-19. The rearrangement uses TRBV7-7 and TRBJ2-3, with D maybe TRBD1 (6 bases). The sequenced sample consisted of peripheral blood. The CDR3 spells CASSLGGSVADTQYF. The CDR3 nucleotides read TGTGCTAGCAGCTTAGGGGGTAGCGTTGCAGATACGCAGTATTTT.